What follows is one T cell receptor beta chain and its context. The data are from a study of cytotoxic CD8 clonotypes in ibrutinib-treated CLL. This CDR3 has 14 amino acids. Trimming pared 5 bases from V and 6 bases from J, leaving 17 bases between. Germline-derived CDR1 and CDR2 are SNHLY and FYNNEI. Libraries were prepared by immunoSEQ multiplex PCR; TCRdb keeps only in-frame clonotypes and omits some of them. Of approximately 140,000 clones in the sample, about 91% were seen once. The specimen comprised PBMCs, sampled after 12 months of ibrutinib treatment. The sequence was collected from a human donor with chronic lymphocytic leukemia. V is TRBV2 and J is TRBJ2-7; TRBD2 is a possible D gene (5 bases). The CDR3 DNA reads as TGTGCCAGCAGTTCCGGGATCCTCTTCGGCGAGCAGTACTTC. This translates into CASSSGILFGEQYF.